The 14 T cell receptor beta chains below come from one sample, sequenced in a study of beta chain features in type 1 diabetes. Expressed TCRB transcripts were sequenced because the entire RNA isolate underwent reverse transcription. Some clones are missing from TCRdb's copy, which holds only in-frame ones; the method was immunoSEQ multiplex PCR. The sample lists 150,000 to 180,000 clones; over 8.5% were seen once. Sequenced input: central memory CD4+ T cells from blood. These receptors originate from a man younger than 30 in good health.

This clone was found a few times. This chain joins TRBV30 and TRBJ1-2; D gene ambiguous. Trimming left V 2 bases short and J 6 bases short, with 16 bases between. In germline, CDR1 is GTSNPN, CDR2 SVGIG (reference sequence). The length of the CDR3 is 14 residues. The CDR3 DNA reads TGTGCCTGGAGTAGTTCGGTGGCAGTGAATGGCTACACCTTC. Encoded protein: CAWSSSVAVNGYTF.

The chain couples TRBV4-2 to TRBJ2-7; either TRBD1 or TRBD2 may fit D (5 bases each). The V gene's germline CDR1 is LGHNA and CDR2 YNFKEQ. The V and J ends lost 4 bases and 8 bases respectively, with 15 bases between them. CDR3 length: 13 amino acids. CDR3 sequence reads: CASSRGAESQQYF. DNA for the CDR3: TGTGCCAGCAGCCGAGGGGCCGAGAGCCAGCAGTACTTC.

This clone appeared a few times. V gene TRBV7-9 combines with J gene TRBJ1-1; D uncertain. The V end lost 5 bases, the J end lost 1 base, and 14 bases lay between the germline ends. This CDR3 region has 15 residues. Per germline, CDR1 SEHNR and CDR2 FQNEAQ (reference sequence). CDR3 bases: TGTGCCAGCAGCCCCGTCGGCGGAGCGAACACTGAAGCTTTCTTT. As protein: CASSPVGGANTEAFF.

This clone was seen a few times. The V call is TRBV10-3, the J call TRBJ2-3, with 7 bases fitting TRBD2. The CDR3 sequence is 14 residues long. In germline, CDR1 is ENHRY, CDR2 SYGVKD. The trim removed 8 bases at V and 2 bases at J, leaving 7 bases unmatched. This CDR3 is CAISPGLTTDTQYF. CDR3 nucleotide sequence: TGTGCCATCTCCCCGGGACTAACCACAGATACGCAGTATTTT.

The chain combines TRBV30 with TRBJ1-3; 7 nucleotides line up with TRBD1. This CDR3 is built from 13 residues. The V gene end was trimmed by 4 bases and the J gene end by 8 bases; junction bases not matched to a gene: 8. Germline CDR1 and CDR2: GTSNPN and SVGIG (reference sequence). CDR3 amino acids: CAWNVDRVYTIYF. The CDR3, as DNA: TGTGCCTGGAACGTTGACAGGGTATACACCATATATTTT.

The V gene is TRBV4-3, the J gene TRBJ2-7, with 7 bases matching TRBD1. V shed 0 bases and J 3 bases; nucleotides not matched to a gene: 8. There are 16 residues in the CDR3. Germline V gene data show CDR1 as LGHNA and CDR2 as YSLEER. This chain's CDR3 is CASSQDDREEGYEQYF. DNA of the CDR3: TGCGCCAGCAGCCAAGATGACAGGGAAGAGGGCTACGAGCAGTACTTC.

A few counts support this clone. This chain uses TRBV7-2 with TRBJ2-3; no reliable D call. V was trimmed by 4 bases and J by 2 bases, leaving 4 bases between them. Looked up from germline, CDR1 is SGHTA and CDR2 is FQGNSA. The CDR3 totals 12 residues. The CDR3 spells CASSYYTDTQYF. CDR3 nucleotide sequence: TGTGCCAGCAGCTACTACACAGATACGCAGTATTTT.

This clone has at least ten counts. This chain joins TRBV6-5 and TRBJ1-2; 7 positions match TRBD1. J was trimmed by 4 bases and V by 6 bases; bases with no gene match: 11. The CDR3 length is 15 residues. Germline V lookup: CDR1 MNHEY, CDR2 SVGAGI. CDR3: CASSQGTVGVYGYTF. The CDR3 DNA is TGTGCCAGCAGCCAGGGGACAGTCGGAGTCTATGGCTACACCTTC.

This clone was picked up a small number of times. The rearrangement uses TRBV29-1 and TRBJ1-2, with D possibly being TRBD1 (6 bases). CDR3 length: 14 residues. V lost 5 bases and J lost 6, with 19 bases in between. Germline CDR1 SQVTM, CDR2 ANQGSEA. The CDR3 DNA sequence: TGCAGCGTTTATATAACAGGGACGATTGATGGCTACACCTTC. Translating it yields CSVYITGTIDGYTF.

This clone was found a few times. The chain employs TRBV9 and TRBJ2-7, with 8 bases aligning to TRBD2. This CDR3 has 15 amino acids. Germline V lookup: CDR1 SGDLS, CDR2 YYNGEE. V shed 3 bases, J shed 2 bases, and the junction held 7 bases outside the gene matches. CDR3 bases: TGTGCCAGCAGCGGCCCGGTCGGGGGGGCCTACGAGCAGTACTTC. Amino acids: CASSGPVGGAYEQYF.

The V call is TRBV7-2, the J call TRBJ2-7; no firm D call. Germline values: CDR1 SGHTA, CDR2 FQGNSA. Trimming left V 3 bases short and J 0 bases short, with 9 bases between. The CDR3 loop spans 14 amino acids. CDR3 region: CASSFTQSSYEQYF. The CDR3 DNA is TGTGCCAGCAGCTTTACACAAAGCTCCTACGAGCAGTACTTC. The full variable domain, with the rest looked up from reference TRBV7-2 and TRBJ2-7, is GAGVSQSPSNKVTEKGKDVELRCDPISGHTALYWYRQSLGQGLEFLIYFQGNSAPDKSGLPSDRFSAERTGGSVSTLTIQRTQQEDSAVYLCASSFTQSSYEQYFGPGTRLTVT.

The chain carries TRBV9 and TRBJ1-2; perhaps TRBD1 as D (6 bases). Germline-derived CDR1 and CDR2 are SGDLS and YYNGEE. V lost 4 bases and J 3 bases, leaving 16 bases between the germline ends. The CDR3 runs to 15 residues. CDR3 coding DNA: TGTGCCAGCAGCTCTTCTCCTCGGACAGACTATGGCTACACCTTC. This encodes CASSSSPRTDYGYTF.

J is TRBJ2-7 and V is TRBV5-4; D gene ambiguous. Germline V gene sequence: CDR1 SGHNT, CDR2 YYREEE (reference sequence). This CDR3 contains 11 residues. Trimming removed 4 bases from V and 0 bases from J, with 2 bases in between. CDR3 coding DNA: TGTGCCAGCAGCGACTCCTACGAGCAGTACTTC. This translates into CASSDSYEQYF. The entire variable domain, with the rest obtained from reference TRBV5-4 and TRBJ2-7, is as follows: ETGVTQSPTHLIKTRGQQVTLRCSSQSGHNTVSWYQQALGQGPQFIFQYYREEENGRGNFPPRFSGLQFPNYSSELNVNALELDDSALYLCASSDSYEQYFGPGTRLTVT.

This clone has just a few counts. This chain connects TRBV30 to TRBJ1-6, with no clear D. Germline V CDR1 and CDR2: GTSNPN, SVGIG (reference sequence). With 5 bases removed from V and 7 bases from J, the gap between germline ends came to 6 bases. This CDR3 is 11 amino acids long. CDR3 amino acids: CAWLKNSPLHF. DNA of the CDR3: TGTGCCTGGTTAAAGAATTCACCCCTCCACTTT.